The next 29 T cell receptor beta chains were all read from a single sample in a study of shared clonotypes between healthy human individuals. Clones were sequenced by immunoSEQ multiplex PCR, and TCRdb holds only the in-frame ones, with some missing. The repertoire includes under 850,000 clones, around 70% of them detected once, and under 2% sits in the top ten. Sequenced sample: memory CD4+ T cells sorted from blood. Indicated subset: CD45RA-negative fraction. The source of these receptors is a woman in her twenties or thirties in good health.

In DNA, the CDR3 is TGCACCAGCAGCCGCCCCCCTAATTCTAATGAAAAACTGTTTTTT. As protein: CTSSRPPNSNEKLFF. The V gene is TRBV1, the J gene TRBJ1-4. TRBV1 is reported as a pseudogene. The CDR3 is 15 residues long.

This chain connects TRBV7-2 to TRBJ2-5; TRBD2 agrees at 9 bases. The J call may be mistaken, given a closer DNA end match to TRBJ2-7. CDR3 length equals 16 residues. Looked up from germline, CDR1 is SGHTA and CDR2 is FQGNSA. Here the CDR3 DNA reads TGTGCCAGCAGCTTAATGGCGGGAGGGTTGTCCTACGAGCAGTACTTC. Translated, it gives CASSLMAGGLSYEQYF.

This chain uses TRBV14 with TRBJ2-3; the D is unclear. The CDR3 has 14 amino acids. V was pared by 0 bases and J by 5 bases, with 9 bases between. The germline CDR1 and CDR2 sequences are SGHDN and FVKESK. CDR3 in amino acids: CASSQDSGRDTQYF. DNA for the CDR3: TGTGCCAGCAGCCAAGATTCGGGCCGAGATACGCAGTATTTT.

This CDR3 reads CAISEGQGVQETQYF. CDR3 sequence (DNA): TGTGCCATCAGTGAAGGACAGGGGGTACAAGAGACCCAGTACTTC. The chain combines TRBV10-3 with TRBJ2-5, with 10 nucleotides matching TRBD1. Germline V gene data show CDR1 as ENHRY and CDR2 as SYGVKD. The CDR3 covers 15 residues. V lost 3 bases and J lost 2; bases outside the gene matches: 3.

This sequence joins TRBV19 and TRBJ2-7; D may correspond to TRBD1 or TRBD2 (5 bases each). With 4 bases removed from V and 4 bases from J, the gap between germline ends came to 17 bases. The CDR3 totals 15 residues. Germline V CDR1 and CDR2: LNHDA, SQIVND (reference sequence). CDR3 region: CASSRSHRDGYEQYF. Written as DNA, the CDR3 is TGTGCCAGTAGTAGATCCCACCGGGACGGGTACGAGCAGTACTTC.

The genes are TRBV28 and TRBJ1-5; no clear D. The CDR3 contains 13 residues. V was cut by 5 bases and J by 0 bases, with 5 bases left in between. Germline V CDR1 and CDR2: MDHEN, SYDVKM. The CDR3 here is CASSNPSNQPQHF. The DNA of the CDR3 is TGTGCCAGCAGTAACCCTAGCAATCAGCCCCAGCATTTT.

The chain has TRBV6-5 and TRBJ1-2, with D maybe TRBD1 (5 bases). Germline V gene lookup returns CDR1 MNHEY and CDR2 SVGAGI. The CDR3 consists of 15 residues. The ends were cut back, 6 bases at V and 7 bases at J, with 21 bases in the middle. CDR3 nucleotides: TGTGCCAGCAGGGCTACCAGGGACCCCCCAGGTGGCTACACCTTC. Residues: CASRATRDPPGGYTF.

The sample holds many counts of this clone. Other DNA variants within this sample encode the same CDR3. The chain recombines TRBV7-9 with TRBJ1-1; unclear D gene. From germline, CDR1 is SEHNR and CDR2 FQNEAQ (reference sequence). Trimming took off 2 bases at V and 5 bases at J, with 9 bases between the two ends. The length of the CDR3 is 13 residues. DNA for the CDR3: TGTGCCAGCAGCTTATTTCGCGAGACTGAAGCTTTCTTT. This gives the protein CASSLFRETEAFF.

The chain recombines TRBV28 with TRBJ1-5; 10 bases agree with TRBD1. V was pared by 6 bases and J by 6 bases, with 11 bases of the junction left unmatched. The germline CDR1 and CDR2 sequences are MDHEN and SYDVKM. There are 16 residues in the CDR3. CDR3 nucleotide sequence: TGTGCCAGCAGGGCGCCGGGGACAGGGGTGGGTCAGCCCCAGCATTTT. Protein: CASRAPGTGVGQPQHF. Supplemented by reference TRBV28 and TRBJ1-5, the full variable domain reads DVKVTQSSRYLVKRTGEKVFLECVQDMDHENMFWYRQDPGLGLRLIYFSYDVKMKEKGDIPEGYSVSREKKERFSLILESASTNQTSMYLCASRAPGTGVGQPQHFGDGTRLSIL.

The chain links TRBV5-4 to TRBJ2-1; TRBD1 agrees at 10 bases. CDR1 and CDR2 from the germline V gene are SGHNT and YYREEE (reference sequence). The ends lost 4 bases at V and 4 bases at J; junction bases unmatched: 5. The CDR3 covers 15 residues. The CDR3 sequence: CASSLDRGGYNEQFF. CDR3 nucleotide sequence: TGTGCCAGCAGCCTGGACAGGGGGGGATACAATGAGCAGTTCTTC. The full variable domain, rest sourced from reference TRBV5-4 and TRBJ2-1, is ETGVTQSPTHLIKTRGQQVTLRCSSQSGHNTVSWYQQALGQGPQFIFQYYREEENGRGNFPPRFSGLQFPNYSSELNVNALELDDSALYLCASSLDRGGYNEQFFGPGTRLTVL.

The genes are TRBV18 and TRBJ2-1; 15 bases fit TRBD2. The CDR3 extends over 15 amino acids. Germline assignment: CDR1 KGHSH and CDR2 LQKENI. V trimming: 2 bases; J trimming: 8 bases; junction bases outside the gene matches: 1. Here the CDR3 DNA reads TGTGCCAGCTCACCATGGACTAGCGGGAGGGATGAGCAGTTCTTC. This sequence encodes CASSPWTSGRDEQFF.

The gene calls are TRBV5-1 and TRBJ1-4; weak D call: TRBD1 (5 bases). CDR3 length: 14 residues. Germline V lookup: CDR1 SGHRS, CDR2 YFSETQ. The V and J ends lost 4 bases and 7 bases respectively, with 14 bases between them. The CDR3 DNA reads TGCGCCAGCAGCCTCGGGACGGCGGGTGAAAAACTGTTTTTT. Protein product: CASSLGTAGEKLFF.

The chain uses TRBV7-3 and TRBJ2-2; D unresolved. This CDR3 region has 15 residues. Trimming cost V 5 bases and J 4 bases, with 14 bases left between them. In germline, CDR1 is SGHTA, CDR2 FQGTGA. The CDR3 region has the DNA TGTGCCAGCAGCCTAGACGGGTCGGGCACCGGGGAGCTGTTTTTT. Translated, it gives CASSLDGSGTGELFF.

The chain is built from TRBV4-1 and TRBJ2-5, with TRBD1 matching over 9 bases. CDR3 length equals 16 residues. The ends lost 1 base at V and 5 bases at J; junction bases unmatched: 8. Germline V CDR1 and CDR2: MGHRA, YSYEKL. CDR3 residues: CASSQVGQGHLETQYF. The CDR3 coding sequence is TGCGCCAGCAGCCAAGTTGGACAGGGGCATTTGGAGACCCAGTACTTC.

The CDR3 coding sequence is TGTGCCATCCCGGCGTCTGGACAGGGGGCTTTCTACGAGCAGTACTTC. This codes for CAIPASGQGAFYEQYF. The chain uses TRBV27 and TRBJ2-7; 11 bases map to TRBD1. Germline-derived CDR1 and CDR2 are MNHEY and SMNVEV (reference sequence). The V segment lost 10 bases and the J segment 3 bases; nucleotides outside the gene matches: 14. The CDR3 sequence is 16 residues long.

The DNA for the CDR3 is TGTGCCAGCAGTTTACAGGCCGGGCCCTACAATGAGCAGTTCTTC. As protein: CASSLQAGPYNEQFF. The genes are TRBV27 and TRBJ2-1; no clear D gene. CDR3 length: 15 residues. Germline V gene lookup returns CDR1 MNHEY and CDR2 SMNVEV (reference sequence). V lost 2 bases, J lost 2 bases, and 10 bases lay in between.

V gene TRBV18 combines with J gene TRBJ2-5, with 10 bases matching TRBD2. Germline CDR1 and CDR2: KGHSH and LQKENI. There are 17 residues in the CDR3. The J segment lost 2 bases and the V segment lost 1 base, leaving 7 bases of the junction unmatched. CDR3 DNA sequence: TGTGCCAGCTCACCACTAGCGGGAGGAGGCGTACAAGAGACCCAGTACTTC. This encodes CASSPLAGGGVQETQYF.

The V gene is TRBV2, the J gene TRBJ2-1, with 9 bases identical to TRBD2. V was clipped by 7 bases and J by 5 bases; unmatched bases: 6. Germline-derived CDR1 and CDR2 are SNHLY and FYNNEI. This CDR3 region has 14 residues. CDR3 coding DNA: TGTGCCAGCACTCGAGCGGGGGGAAACAATGAGCAGTTCTTC. Amino acids: CASTRAGGNNEQFF.

There are many counts of this clone. This chain uses TRBV5-1 with TRBJ2-3; 9 bases map to TRBD2. Trimming removed 5 bases from V and 1 base from J; junction bases left unmatched: 8. Germline loops: CDR1 SGHRS, CDR2 YFSETQ. The CDR3 has 16 residues. The chain's CDR3 is CASSEVAGVGTDTQYF. In nucleotides, the CDR3 is TGCGCCAGCAGTGAGGTAGCGGGAGTTGGCACAGATACGCAGTATTTT.

This chain uses TRBV18 with TRBJ1-3; D is undetermined. CDR3 size: 18 residues. With 1 base removed from V and 0 bases from J, the gap between germline ends came to 16 bases. Germline CDR1 and CDR2: KGHSH and LQKENI. The CDR3 sequence is CASSPRFGQNNSGNTIYF. The CDR3 DNA follows: TGTGCCAGCTCACCACGATTTGGGCAGAACAACTCTGGAAACACCATATATTTT.

The chain carries TRBV6-1 and TRBJ2-5; D may correspond to TRBD1 or TRBD2 (5 bases each). V lost 1 base, J lost 1 base, and 10 bases lay in between. CDR3 length: 15 amino acids. Germline loops: CDR1 MNHNS, CDR2 SASEGT. CDR3 bases: TGTGCCAGCAGTGAAGAGAAGGGACCCCAAGAGACCCAGTACTTC. Its translation is CASSEEKGPQETQYF.

In this sample, this clone turned up a few times. This sequence joins TRBV6-6 and TRBJ2-3, with 7 bases identical to TRBD2. The CDR3 runs 15 residues. Trimming removed 3 bases from V and 4 bases from J; junction bases left unmatched: 7. Germline CDR1 reads MNHNY; CDR2 reads SVGAGI (reference sequence). The CDR3 loop reads CASSYGGSRADTQYF. In nucleotides, the CDR3 is TGTGCCAGCAGTTATGGCGGGAGCCGGGCAGATACGCAGTATTTT.

The genes are TRBV28 and TRBJ2-5, with a weak D call TRBD2 (5 bases). The V and J ends lost 8 bases and 2 bases respectively, with 18 bases between them. Germline values: CDR1 MDHEN, CDR2 SYDVKM. The CDR3 runs 15 residues. DNA for the CDR3: TGTGCCAGCCGTAAACCTCGGCTAGCTCAAGAGACCCAGTACTTC. Translation: CASRKPRLAQETQYF.

CDR3 sequence reads: CASSPDRDENIQYF. The CDR3, as DNA: TGTGCCAGCAGCCCGGACAGGGATGAGAACATTCAGTACTTC. The chain recombines TRBV27 with TRBJ2-4; 8 nucleotides agree with TRBD1. V dropped 6 bases and J dropped 7; count of bases not matched to a gene: 8. The CDR3 consists of 14 residues. CDR1 and CDR2 from the germline V gene are MNHEY and SMNVEV (reference sequence).

This rearrangement joins TRBV28 to TRBJ1-2, with unresolved D. The V gene's germline CDR1 is MDHEN and CDR2 SYDVKM. V was pared by 2 bases and J by 1 base, with 5 bases between. The CDR3 is 13 residues long. The CDR3 loop is CASSLRDNYGYTF. The CDR3 DNA sequence: TGTGCCAGCAGTTTACGTGATAACTATGGCTACACCTTC.

The CDR3 here is CASSPTPGTPPYNEQFF. DNA of the CDR3: TGTGCCAGCTCACCAACACCCGGGACGCCACCATACAATGAGCAGTTCTTC. The J gene is TRBJ2-1, the V gene TRBV18, with D perhaps being TRBD1 or TRBD2 (5 bases each). Deletions cut 2 bases from V and 4 bases from J, with 18 bases between. The CDR3 runs to 17 residues. Germline V gives CDR1 KGHSH, CDR2 LQKENI.

This chain joins TRBV2 and TRBJ2-5; D gene ambiguous. In germline, CDR1 is SNHLY, CDR2 FYNNEI. This CDR3 has 12 residues. The ends were cut back, 8 bases at V and 5 bases at J, with 12 bases in the middle. Written as DNA, the CDR3 is TGTGCCAGCTTTGAGCGAGTGGAGACCCAGTACTTC. Encoded protein: CASFERVETQYF.

The CDR3 nucleotides are TGCAGCGTGGGGGACGGAAAGAGCTCTGGAAACACCATATATTTT. Protein: CSVGDGKSSGNTIYF. The chain couples TRBV29-1 to TRBJ1-3; TRBD1 might be the D (5 bases). In germline, CDR1 is SQVTM, CDR2 ANQGSEA. This CDR3 contains 15 residues. Trimming stripped 6 bases from V and 0 bases from J, with 15 bases between.

Concerning this clone: Distinct nucleotide sequences in the sample also encode this CDR3. The chain is built from TRBV11-2 and TRBJ2-3; no firm D call. The CDR3 covers 15 residues. Germline CDR1 SGHAT, CDR2 FQNNGV. Trimming removed 0 bases at V and 0 bases at J, with 7 bases between. This CDR3 reads CASSLDRASTDTQYF. The CDR3 coding sequence is TGTGCCAGCAGCTTAGACCGAGCTAGCACAGATACGCAGTATTTT.